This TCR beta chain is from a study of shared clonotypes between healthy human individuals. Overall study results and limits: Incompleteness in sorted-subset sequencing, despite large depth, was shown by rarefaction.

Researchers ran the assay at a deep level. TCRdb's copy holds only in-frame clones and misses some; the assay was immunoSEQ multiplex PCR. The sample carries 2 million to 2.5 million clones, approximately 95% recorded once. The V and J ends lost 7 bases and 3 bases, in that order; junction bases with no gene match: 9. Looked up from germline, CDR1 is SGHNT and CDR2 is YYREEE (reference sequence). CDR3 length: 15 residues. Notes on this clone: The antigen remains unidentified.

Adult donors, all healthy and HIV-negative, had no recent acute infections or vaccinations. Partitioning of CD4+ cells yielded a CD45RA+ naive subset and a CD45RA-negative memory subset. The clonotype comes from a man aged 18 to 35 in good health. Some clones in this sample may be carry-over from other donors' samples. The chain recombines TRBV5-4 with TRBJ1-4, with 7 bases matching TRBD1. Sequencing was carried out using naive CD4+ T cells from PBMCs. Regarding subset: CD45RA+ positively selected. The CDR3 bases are TGTGCCAGCTCAAATAGACAGGGAGCTAATGAAAAACTGTTTTTT. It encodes CASSNRQGANEKLFF.